This T cell receptor beta chain was observed in a study of blood T cell repertoires in COVID-19. At the level of the study: The United States, Italy and Spain supplied acute and convalescent COVID-19 samples. Sources were T cells, B-cell-depleted T cells, or PBMCs; the material itself was cDNA or gDNA.

In the original processing: Reference gene primers were amplified, and this amplification served to estimate nucleated cell counts. Only in-frame clones appear in the TCRdb table, and some are missing; sequencing was by immunoSEQ multiplex PCR. Clonal size and the V and J genes are those of that table, whereas D and trimming came from the DNA. Seen here are roughly 500,000 clones, approximately 89% observed once, and the top ten hold around 0.9%. The sequence derives from a young man with COVID-19, enrolled during active disease. Source material: peripheral blood.

The CDR3 sequence: CAWSVLSGRAGTGGFGYGYTF. In DNA, the CDR3 is TGTGCCTGGAGTGTTCTCTCCGGGAGGGCCGGGACAGGGGGGTTCGGCTATGGCTACACCTTC. V is TRBV30 and J is TRBJ1-2, with 11 bases matching TRBD1. V was clipped by 0 bases and J by 4 bases; unmatched bases: 22. The CDR3 consists of 21 residues. Germline CDR1 and CDR2: GTSNPN and SVGIG (reference sequence). The variable domain in full, completed from reference TRBV30 and TRBJ1-2, reads SQTIHQWPATLVQPVGSPLSLECTVEGTSNPNLYWYRQAAGRGLQLLFYSVGIGQISSEVPQNLSASRPQDRQFILSSKKLLLSDSGFYLCAWSVLSGRAGTGGFGYGYTFGSGTRLTVV.